These 18 T cell receptor beta chains originate from one sample sequenced in a study of early stage breast cancer tumors. Libraries were prepared by immunoSEQ multiplex PCR; TCRdb keeps only in-frame clonotypes and omits some of them. The repertoire consists of just over 50,000 clones, with about 77% occurring once and the leading ten covering around 3.4%. Input material: blood. Source of these receptors: a person in their 40s with breast cancer.

The V gene is TRBV13, the J gene TRBJ1-3; D is unclear. Germline V gene lookup returns CDR1 PRHDT and CDR2 FYEKMQ (reference sequence). This CDR3 comprises 12 residues. The V end was cut by 8 bases, the J end by 10 bases, with 15 bases between. The CDR3 is CASQTPPGTIYF. CDR3 DNA: TGTGCCAGCCAAACCCCTCCGGGGACCATATATTTT.

V and J are TRBV9 and TRBJ2-7, with D maybe TRBD1 (6 bases). Trimming took off 2 bases at V and 3 bases at J, with 15 bases between the two ends. Per germline, CDR1 SGDLS and CDR2 YYNGEE. CDR3 length: 15 amino acids. The CDR3 nucleotides read TGTGCCAGCAGCGTTTCCGGGACACAGAACTACGAGCAGTACTTC. Translating it yields CASSVSGTQNYEQYF.

The V and J genes are TRBV15 and TRBJ1-1; D may be TRBD1 (5 bases). The V end was cut by 4 bases, the J end by 2 bases, with 14 bases between. CDR3 size: 15 residues. Germline V lookup: CDR1 LNHNV, CDR2 YYDKDF (reference sequence). The CDR3 loop reads CATSTAIGVNTEAFF. DNA for the CDR3: TGTGCCACCAGCACCGCGATAGGGGTAAACACTGAAGCTTTCTTT.

V gene TRBV7-8 combines with J gene TRBJ2-1; 7 bases agree with TRBD2. The CDR3 extends over 18 amino acids. Losses at the gene ends were 2 bases for V and 0 bases for J; bases not matched to a gene: 10. The germline gives CDR1 SGHVS, CDR2 FQNEAQ. The CDR3 DNA reads TGTGCCAGCAGCTTATCAGCGGGGTCTTTTAGCTCCTACAATGAGCAGTTCTTC. Amino acids: CASSLSAGSFSSYNEQFF. Variable domain in full (rest from reference TRBV7-8 and TRBJ2-1): GAGVSQSPRYKVAKRGQDVALRCDPISGHVSLFWYQQALGQGPEFLTYFQNEAQLDKSGLPSDRFFAERPEGSVSTLKIQRTQQEDSAVYLCASSLSAGSFSSYNEQFFGPGTRLTVL.

This chain joins TRBV29-1 and TRBJ1-4; tentatively, D is TRBD1 (5 bases). Germline V CDR1 and CDR2: SQVTM, ANQGSEA. V was clipped by 6 bases and J by 0 bases, with 14 bases between them. The CDR3 runs 15 residues. The CDR3 sequence is CSVPMTEATNEKLFF. The CDR3 coding sequence is TGCAGCGTCCCAATGACAGAAGCAACTAATGAAAAACTGTTTTTT.

This chain uses TRBV30 with TRBJ2-2; D might be TRBD1 (5 bases). Germline CDR1 reads GTSNPN; CDR2 reads SVGIG (reference sequence). V lost 4 bases to trimming and J lost 0 bases, with 9 bases between them. The CDR3 extends over 14 amino acids. The CDR3 reads CAWNQGSNTGELFF. DNA for the CDR3: TGTGCCTGGAATCAGGGTTCGAACACCGGGGAGCTGTTTTTT.

The chain couples TRBV29-1 to TRBJ1-5; D gene uncertain. Germline lookup yields CDR1 SQVTM and CDR2 ANQGSEA. The CDR3 covers 13 residues. Trimming cost V 3 bases and J 3 bases, with 9 bases left between them. Written as DNA, the CDR3 is TGCAGCGTTGAGCCCGCCTACAATCAGCCCCAGCATTTT. This translates into CSVEPAYNQPQHF.

The chain links TRBV19 to TRBJ2-5, with TRBD2 matching over 14 bases. Trimming cost V 6 bases and J 4 bases; bases outside gene matches: 4. Looked up from germline, CDR1 is LNHDA and CDR2 is SQIVND (reference sequence). The CDR3 extends over 15 amino acids. CDR3 in DNA: TGTGCCAGTAGCAGGGGACTAGCGGGAGTAGAGACCCAGTACTTC. This gives the protein CASSRGLAGVETQYF.

This chain joins TRBV10-2 and TRBJ2-7, with D possibly TRBD2 on 6 matching bases. The V gene's germline CDR1 is WSHSY and CDR2 SAAADI. The V and J ends lost 0 bases and 5 bases respectively, with 8 bases between them. The CDR3 covers 13 residues. CDR3 region: CASSESTSHEQYF. Here the CDR3 DNA reads TGCGCCAGCAGTGAGTCGACTAGTCACGAGCAGTACTTC.

The rearrangement links TRBV6-1 to TRBJ2-6; the D call may be TRBD1 or TRBD2 (5 bases each). The CDR3 totals 13 residues. Trimming stripped 0 bases from V and 13 bases from J, with 10 bases between. Germline assignment: CDR1 MNHNS and CDR2 SASEGT. The CDR3 nucleotides read TGTGCCAGCAGTGAAGCTTTGGGGGAAGTCCTGACTTTC. Translated, it gives CASSEALGEVLTF.

This chain links TRBV18 with TRBJ2-7; no definite D call. The CDR3 sequence is 14 residues long. V was shortened by 3 bases and J by 6 bases, with 15 bases between the two germline ends. The germline V gene has CDR1 KGHSH and CDR2 LQKENI. The CDR3 DNA reads TGTGCCAGCTCACCGGAGCAGAGCGCCGTCGAGCAGTACTTC. This sequence encodes CASSPEQSAVEQYF.

V and J are TRBV7-8 and TRBJ1-3, with a weak D call TRBD1 (5 bases). The CDR3 sequence is 16 residues long. Germline-derived CDR1 and CDR2 are SGHVS and FQNEAQ. The ends were cut back, 4 bases at V and 4 bases at J, with 17 bases in the middle. The CDR3 loop reads CASSSYGRGVGNTIYF. The CDR3, as DNA: TGTGCCAGCAGCTCCTACGGACGGGGGGTAGGAAACACCATATATTTT.

This chain links TRBV2 with TRBJ2-1; 12 nucleotides align to TRBD1. With V trimmed by 6 bases and J by 5 bases, 5 bases remained unmatched. The CDR3 loop spans 15 amino acids. CDR1 is SNHLY, CDR2 FYNNEI, per germline. In nucleotides, the CDR3 is TGTGCCAGCAGGGGGGACAGGGGGCTTGACAATGAGCAGTTCTTC. This gives the protein CASRGDRGLDNEQFF.

The CDR3 sequence is CASSEDRGLSPLHF. The CDR3, as DNA: TGTGCCAGCAGTGAAGACAGGGGGCTTTCACCCCTCCACTTT. This chain uses TRBV2 with TRBJ1-6; 9 nucleotides line up with TRBD1. Per the germline V gene, CDR1 is SNHLY and CDR2 is FYNNEI. The CDR3 is made up of 14 amino acids. The junction had 1 base not matched to a gene; V was cut back by 1 base and J by 9 bases.

The chain is built from TRBV2 and TRBJ2-2, with D possibly TRBD2 on 6 matching bases. Between the trimmed V and J ends, which lost 1 base and 0 bases, there was a span of 9 bases. CDR3 length: 16 amino acids. CDR1 SNHLY and CDR2 FYNNEI come from the germline V gene. In DNA, the CDR3 is TGTGCCAGCAGTGAAGTAGCGGCCGCGAACACCGGGGAGCTGTTTTTT. Its protein is CASSEVAAANTGELFF.

The chain combines TRBV18 with TRBJ2-3; maybe TRBD2 (5 bases). The CDR3 totals 15 residues. V was cut by 3 bases and J by 0 bases, with 10 bases left in between. From germline, CDR1 is KGHSH and CDR2 LQKENI. CDR3 bases: TGTGCCAGCTCACCCAGCGGAGCTAGCACAGATACGCAGTATTTT. Amino acid sequence: CASSPSGASTDTQYF.

This chain uses TRBV2 with TRBJ2-5; 10 bases align to TRBD1. This CDR3 has 15 residues. V lost 4 bases to trimming and J lost 4 bases; unmatched junction nucleotides: 6. Germline V gene sequence: CDR1 SNHLY, CDR2 FYNNEI. The CDR3 DNA reads as TGTGCCAGCAGTGGGACAGGGGGTCGGGGAGAGACCCAGTACTTC. This codes for CASSGTGGRGETQYF. The complete variable domain, with remaining parts taken from reference TRBV2 and TRBJ2-5, reads EPEVTQTPSHQVTQMGQEVILRCVPISNHLYFYWYRQILGQKVEFLVSFYNNEISEKSEIFDDQFSVERPDGSNFTLKIRSTKLEDSAMYFCASSGTGGRGETQYFGPGTRLLVL.

This clone was observed a single time. The chain carries TRBV6-1 and TRBJ2-1, with TRBD2 matching over 8 bases. There are 16 residues in the CDR3. The germline V gene has CDR1 MNHNS and CDR2 SASEGT. Trimming removed 2 bases from V and 3 bases from J; junction bases left unmatched: 6. CDR3 sequence (DNA): TGTGCCAGCAGTGAAACCCCGAGCGGGAGCTACAATGAGCAGTTCTTC. It translates to CASSETPSGSYNEQFF.